This T cell receptor (beta chain) was identified during a study of blood T cell repertoires in COVID-19. About the study: Samples taken during acute and convalescent COVID-19 were collected in the United States, Italy and Spain.

Germline CDR1 is MNHEY and CDR2 is SMNVEV (reference sequence). Deletions cut 4 bases from V and 7 bases from J, with 13 bases between. This CDR3 has 13 amino acids. In the source study's methods: Reference gene primers were amplified, and this amplification served to estimate nucleated cell counts. Data came from immunoSEQ multiplex PCR; TCRdb stores just in-frame clones and leaves some out. The V and J calls and clone size are taken from that table; D and trimming were inferred from the DNA. The sample contains 300,000 to 400,000 clones, 90% of which appear only once. The study assigned cohorts using participant-reported clinical history. A PCR-confirmed or clinician-diagnosed COVID-19 case had contacted exposed participants within 2 weeks of entry.

Sequencing was done on a sample of PBMCs or T cells enriched from blood (not recorded which). The sequence derives from a woman aged 25 to 45 who had been exposed to COVID-19. The gene calls are TRBV27 and TRBJ1-1; no firm D call. CDR3 nucleotide sequence: TGTGCCAGCAGTTCCGGTCCCCGCGTTGAAGCTTTCTTT. It translates to CASSSGPRVEAFF.